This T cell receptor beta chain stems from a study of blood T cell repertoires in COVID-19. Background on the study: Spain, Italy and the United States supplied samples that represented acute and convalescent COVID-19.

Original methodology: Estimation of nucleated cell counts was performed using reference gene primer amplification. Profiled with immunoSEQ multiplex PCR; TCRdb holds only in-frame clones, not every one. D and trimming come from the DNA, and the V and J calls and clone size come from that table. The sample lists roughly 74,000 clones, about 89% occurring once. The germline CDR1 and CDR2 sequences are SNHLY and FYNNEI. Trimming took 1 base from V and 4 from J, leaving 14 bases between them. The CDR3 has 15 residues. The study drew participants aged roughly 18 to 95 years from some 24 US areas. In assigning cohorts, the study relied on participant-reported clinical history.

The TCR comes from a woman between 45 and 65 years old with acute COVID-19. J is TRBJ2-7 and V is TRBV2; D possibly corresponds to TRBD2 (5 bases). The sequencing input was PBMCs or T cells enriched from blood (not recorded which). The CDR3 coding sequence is TGTGCCAGCAGTGAAGGGGCACTAGACCTTTACGAGCAGTACTTC. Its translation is CASSEGALDLYEQYF.